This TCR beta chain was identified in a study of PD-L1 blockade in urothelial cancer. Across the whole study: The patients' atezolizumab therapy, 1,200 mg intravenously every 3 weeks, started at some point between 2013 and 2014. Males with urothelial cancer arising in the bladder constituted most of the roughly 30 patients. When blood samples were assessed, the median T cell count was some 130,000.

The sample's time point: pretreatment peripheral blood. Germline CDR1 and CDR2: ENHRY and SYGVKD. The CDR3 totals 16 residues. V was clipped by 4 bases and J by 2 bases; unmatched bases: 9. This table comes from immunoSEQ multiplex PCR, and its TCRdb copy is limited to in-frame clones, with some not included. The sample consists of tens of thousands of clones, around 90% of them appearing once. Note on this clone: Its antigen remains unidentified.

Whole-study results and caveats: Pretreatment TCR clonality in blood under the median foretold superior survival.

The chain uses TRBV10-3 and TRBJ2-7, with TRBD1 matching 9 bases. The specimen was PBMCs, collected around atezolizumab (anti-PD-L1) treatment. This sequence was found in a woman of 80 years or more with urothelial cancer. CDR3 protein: CAISASGGQGTYEQYF. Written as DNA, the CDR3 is TGTGCCATCAGTGCCTCAGGGGGACAGGGAACCTACGAGCAGTACTTC.